Sequencing of this TCR beta chain was carried out in a study of T cell responses to AZD1222 COVID-19 vaccine. Regarding the study as a whole: At baseline, just 6 or 7 AZD1222 recipients tested seropositive.

Produced via immunoSEQ multiplex PCR; TCRdb's table is partial and in-frame only. The sample has about 120,000 clones, approximately 90% seen once. On this clone: Its antigen is still unknown.

This CDR3 region has 15 residues. Germline CDR1 reads MGHRA; CDR2 reads YSYEKL. V was pared by 0 bases and J by 6 bases, with 9 bases between. The sequence derives from an adult who received the MenACWY meningococcal vaccine as a control. Sample: peripheral blood, taken 28 days after the second dose of the MenACWY control vaccine. The chain couples TRBV4-1 to TRBJ1-6; D is possibly TRBD1 (5 bases). Here the CDR3 reads CASSQEQGLNSPLHF. The CDR3 nucleotides read TGCGCCAGCAGCCAAGAGCAGGGCCTTAATTCACCCCTCCACTTT.